Listed here are 5 T cell receptor beta chains from one sample, sequenced in a study of tumor-infiltrating lymphocytes in oesophageal squamous cell carcinoma. From the PCR reads, TCRdb called clonotypes with MiXCR, one entry per CDR3 protein. Of about 13,000 distinct CDR3 sequences in the sample, roughly 50% are singletons; the top ten hold over 35%. Sequenced sample: esophageal tumor tissue. The receptors shown here come from a male donor with esophageal squamous cell carcinoma.

This clonotype is judged medium-sized. Since a much larger clone is just one base distant, this may be a read error. J is TRBJ2-1 and V is TRBV7-6, with D possibly matching TRBD2 (7 bases). The J call may be mistaken, given a closer DNA end match to TRBJ2-7. Per the germline V gene, CDR1 is SGHVS and CDR2 is FNYEAQ. CDR3 length: 17 residues. The CDR3 nucleotides read TGTGCCAGCAGCTTAGGGGGCGGGGGACACTCCTACAATGAGCAGTACTTC. The encoded protein is CASSLGGGGHSYNEQYF.

This clonotype appeared many times. This may be a read error: a much more frequent sequence differs by one nucleotide. The genes are TRBV6-1 and TRBJ2-1; no clear D. This CDR3 comprises 13 residues. Looked up from germline, CDR1 is MNHNS and CDR2 is SASEGT. Trimming removed 5 bases at V and 10 bases at J, with 15 bases between. The CDR3 coding sequence is TGTGCCAGCAGTCAACTCTATGATAGCGAGCAGTTCTTC. Amino acid sequence: CASSQLYDSEQFF.

This clonotype appeared a few times. The CDR3 end shows no conserved phenylalanine or tryptophan, and so a read error is likely. No DNA is shown, since the ends of the CDR3 on it are uncertain; the CDR3 is the one TCRdb lists. The chain recombines TRBV7-6 with TRBJ2-5; the table calls TRBD2, which could not be checked here. The CDR3 is 18 residues long, counting both termini. CDR1 and CDR2 (germline): SGHVS, FNYEAQ. The CDR3 loop is CASSSGSGQGPYEQYFGA.

V gene TRBV27 combines with J gene TRBJ2-1; 8 bases line up with TRBD1. The J call is doubtful: the DNA matches TRBJ2-6 better. The CDR3 extends over 17 amino acids. CDR1 is MNHEY and CDR2 is SMNVEV in the germline V gene (reference sequence). The CDR3 DNA reads TGTGCCAGCAGTTTAGGGGGCGGGACAGGAAGGGCCAACGTCCTGACTTTC. Translating it yields CASSLGGGTGRANVLTF.

The rearrangement joins TRBV6-6 to TRBJ2-4; D not resolved. The better agreement between TRBJ2-6 and the DNA end casts doubt on the J call. This CDR3 comprises 16 residues. Germline V CDR1 and CDR2: MNHNY, SVGAGI (reference sequence). The CDR3 DNA follows: TGTGCCAGCAGTTACTTAAGGGTCTCTGGGGCCAACGTCCTGACTTTC. Protein sequence: CASSYLRVSGANVLTF.